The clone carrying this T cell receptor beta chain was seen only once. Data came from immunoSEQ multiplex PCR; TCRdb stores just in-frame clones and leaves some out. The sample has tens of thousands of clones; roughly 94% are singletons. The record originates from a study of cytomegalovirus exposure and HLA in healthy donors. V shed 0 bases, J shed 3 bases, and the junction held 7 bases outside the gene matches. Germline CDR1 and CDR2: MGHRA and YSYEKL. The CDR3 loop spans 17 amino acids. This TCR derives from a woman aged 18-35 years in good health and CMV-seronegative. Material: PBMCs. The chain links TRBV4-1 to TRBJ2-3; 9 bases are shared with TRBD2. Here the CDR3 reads CASSQDPLLAGTDTQYF. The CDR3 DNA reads TGCGCCAGCAGCCAAGATCCCTTACTAGCGGGTACAGATACGCAGTATTTT.